These 30 T cell receptor beta chains originate from one sample sequenced in a study of CXCR3-negative and CXCR3-positive naive CD8 T cells. Study conclusions and caveats: The TRB CDR3s that CXCR3-positive naive cells carried were more hydrophobic than those of CXCR3-negative naive cells.

TRB cDNA was prepared as libraries by UMI-labeled 5' RACE. From the 5' RACE reads, TCRdb lists one entry per CDR3 protein and no DNA. This table holds 150,000 to 160,000 distinct CDR3 sequences. No antigen has been identified for these receptors. Sequencing was performed on naive CXCR3+ CD8+ T cells from blood. The subset denotes: CD45RO-CCR7+CD27+CD95- naive CD8+ T cells expressing CXCR3 (TNR3+). These receptors were taken from a human donor in good health. Some clones in this sample may be carry-over from other donors' samples.

The chain uses TRBV20-1 and TRBJ2-7; checking the TCRdb D call of TRBD1 is not possible without DNA. The CDR3 runs 13 residues. Germline loops: CDR1 DFQATT, CDR2 SNEGSKA (reference sequence). This CDR3 reads CSAKQGTELEQYF.

The chain's CDR3 is CASSQESTSGSVYEQYF. The chain is built from TRBV3-1 and TRBJ2-7; TCRdb lists TRBD2, though no DNA is available to test this call. Germline assignment: CDR1 LGHDT and CDR2 YNNKEL (reference sequence). The length of the CDR3 is 17 residues.

The chain carries TRBV27 and TRBJ1-1. CDR3 size: 14 residues. Germline assignment: CDR1 MNHEY and CDR2 SMNVEV (reference sequence). The CDR3 loop is CASSPQGTYDQAFF.

The chain uses TRBV28 and TRBJ2-3; TCRdb gives TRBD1 as the D gene, but with no DNA this cannot be confirmed. The V gene's germline CDR1 is MDHEN and CDR2 SYDVKM. The CDR3 covers 16 residues. This CDR3 is CASSLVLGTYTDTQYF. Using reference TRBV28 and TRBJ2-3 for the parts outside the CDR3, the full variable domain is DVKVTQSSRYLVKRTGEKVFLECVQDMDHENMFWYRQDPGLGLRLIYFSYDVKMKEKGDIPEGYSVSREKKERFSLILESASTNQTSMYLCASSLVLGTYTDTQYFGPGTRLTVL.

The chain is built from TRBV6-5 and TRBJ2-1; TCRdb selects TRBD2, and the lack of DNA leaves this call unchecked. There are 17 residues in the CDR3. Germline loops: CDR1 MNHEY, CDR2 SVGAGI. CDR3 residues: CASSNLKAGERYNEQFF.

The rearrangement links TRBV12-3 or TRBV12-4 to TRBJ1-2. The CDR3 is made up of 16 amino acids. CDR3 in amino acids: CASSLDRQPFCYGYTF.

The chain couples TRBV20-1 to TRBJ2-1; TCRdb indicates TRBD1, and absent DNA this call remains unverified. The CDR3 is made up of 16 amino acids. Germline loops: CDR1 DFQATT, CDR2 SNEGSKA (reference sequence). This chain's CDR3 is CSARDPITGGLNEQFF.

The chain uses TRBV29-1 and TRBJ2-1; without DNA, the TCRdb call of TRBD2 cannot be checked. CDR3 length: 14 amino acids. The V gene's germline CDR1 is SQVTM and CDR2 ANQGSEA. Here the CDR3 reads CSVWKGWEAYEQFF.

The chain recombines TRBV7-8 with TRBJ2-3; TCRdb returns TRBD1, unconfirmable since there is no DNA. The length of the CDR3 is 16 residues. Looked up from germline, CDR1 is SGHVS and CDR2 is FQNEAQ. This CDR3 is CASSLVLGVGTDTQYF.

The V gene is TRBV15, the J gene TRBJ1-5; TCRdb reports TRBD1, a call that lacks DNA to check it against. The germline V gene encodes CDR1 LNHNV and CDR2 YYDKDF (reference sequence). This CDR3 comprises 14 residues. CDR3 amino acids: CATSRATGYQPQHF. Full variable domain (missing parts from reference TRBV15 and TRBJ1-5): DAMVIQNPRYQVTQFGKPVTLSCSQTLNHNVMYWYQQKSSQAPKLLFHYYDKDFNNEADTPDNFQSRRPNTSFCFLDIRSPGLGDTAMYLCATSRATGYQPQHFGDGTRLSIL.

The chain has TRBV13 and TRBJ2-7; the D call from TCRdb, TRBD1, cannot be confirmed without DNA. The CDR3 is made up of 18 amino acids. Germline V gives CDR1 PRHDT, CDR2 FYEKMQ (reference sequence). The CDR3 region is CASSLHRPGQGIQYEQYF.

The chain recombines TRBV5-1 with TRBJ2-7; TCRdb selects TRBD1, and the lack of DNA leaves this call unchecked. There are 13 residues in the CDR3. CDR1 and CDR2 (germline): SGHRS, YFSETQ. The CDR3 protein is CASLRTGTYEQYF.

The chain employs TRBV7-9 and TRBJ2-7. Looked up from germline, CDR1 is SEHNR and CDR2 is FQNEAQ (reference sequence). CDR3 length: 14 residues. The CDR3 reads CASSLARDTARQYF.

The chain carries TRBV25-1 and TRBJ2-5; TCRdb's assignment of TRBD1 cannot be checked, as there is no DNA. The CDR3 spans 16 residues. Per the germline V gene, CDR1 is MGHDK and CDR2 is SYGVNS. CDR3 loop: CASSDGRLGAGETQYF. The full variable domain, completed using reference TRBV25-1 and TRBJ2-5, is EADIYQTPRYLVIGTGKKITLECSQTMGHDKMYWYQQDPGMELHLIHYSYGVNSTEKGDLSSESTVSRIRTEHFPLTLESARPSHTSQYLCASSDGRLGAGETQYFGPGTRLLVL.

The chain uses TRBV12-3 or TRBV12-4 and TRBJ1-1. This CDR3 has 17 residues. CDR3 sequence reads: CASSLDRGEGGDTEAFF.

V and J are TRBV24-1 and TRBJ2-3. From germline, CDR1 is KGHDR and CDR2 SFDVKD. The length of the CDR3 is 17 residues. CDR3 amino acids: CATSGGYLLEGTDTQYF.

The genes are TRBV7-6 and TRBJ2-7. The CDR3 runs to 11 residues. Germline V lookup: CDR1 SGHVS, CDR2 FNYEAQ. The CDR3 here is CASSLGNEQYF.

The rearrangement links TRBV21-1 to TRBJ1-6; TCRdb's D call, TRBD1, is unchecked because there is no DNA. TRBV21-1 is labeled a pseudogene. This CDR3 spans 18 amino acids. The CDR3: CASSKGNRLSSYNSPLHF.

This chain links TRBV3-2 with TRBJ2-7. TRBV3-2 constitutes a pseudogene. CDR3 length equals 16 residues. The CDR3 protein is CASSLRVQKNSYEQYF.

The chain carries TRBV14 and TRBJ2-1; without DNA, the TCRdb call of TRBD2 cannot be checked. This CDR3 contains 17 residues. Germline V gene sequence: CDR1 SGHDN, CDR2 FVKESK. CDR3 region: CASSQDDPRLGGGEQFF. Filled out from reference TRBV14 and TRBJ2-1, the complete variable domain reads EAGVTQFPSHSVIEKGQTVTLRCDPISGHDNLYWYRRVMGKEIKFLLHFVKESKQDESGMPNNRFLAERTGGTYSTLKVQPAELEDSGVYFCASSQDDPRLGGGEQFFGPGTRLTVL.

The rearrangement links TRBV4-1 to TRBJ2-7; the D gene TCRdb calls, TRBD2, cannot be checked with no DNA. Looked up from germline, CDR1 is MGHRA and CDR2 is YSYEKL. The CDR3 is 16 residues long. This CDR3 reads CASSQDGAGGSYEQYF.

J is TRBJ1-1 and V is TRBV29-1. Germline loops: CDR1 SQVTM, CDR2 ANQGSEA. The CDR3 runs 11 residues. CDR3: CSVQWGTEAFF.

The J gene is TRBJ2-1, the V gene TRBV27. Germline V gene lookup returns CDR1 MNHEY and CDR2 SMNVEV (reference sequence). This CDR3 spans 16 amino acids. The CDR3 region is CASSLSSGPSYNEQFF.

The chain carries TRBV5-1 and TRBJ1-4; the D call of TRBD1 rests on TCRdb alone, since no DNA is present to check it. There are 14 residues in the CDR3. Per the germline V gene, CDR1 is SGHRS and CDR2 is YFSETQ. This chain's CDR3 is CASSAGTGGEKLFF.

V gene TRBV29-1 combines with J gene TRBJ2-7; the D call from TCRdb, TRBD1, cannot be confirmed without DNA. The CDR3 contains 12 residues. Germline CDR1 is SQVTM and CDR2 is ANQGSEA. CDR3 loop: CSVVRGNYEQYF.

The chain carries TRBV28 and TRBJ2-7; TCRdb indicates TRBD1, and absent DNA this call remains unverified. The CDR3 is 14 amino acids. Germline lookup yields CDR1 MDHEN and CDR2 SYDVKM. The CDR3 is CASSAGQGSSEQYF.

V gene TRBV6-2 or TRBV6-3 combines with J gene TRBJ1-2; TCRdb calls TRBD1, which cannot be checked without DNA. CDR1 is MNHEY and CDR2 is SVGEGT in the germline V gene. The CDR3 has 15 amino acids. CDR3 amino acids: CASSEGGTARYGYTF.

V gene TRBV5-5 combines with J gene TRBJ2-1. Germline CDR1 SGHKS, CDR2 YYEKEE (reference sequence). There are 12 residues in the CDR3. The chain's CDR3 is CASRPDTDEQFF.

This chain connects TRBV5-1 to TRBJ2-3; the D call of TRBD2 rests on TCRdb alone, since no DNA is present to check it. The length of the CDR3 is 13 residues. Germline V gene data show CDR1 as SGHRS and CDR2 as YFSETQ. CDR3 sequence: CASALTFRDTQYF.

The chain employs TRBV7-8 and TRBJ2-7; TCRdb picks TRBD1, but there is no DNA to check that call. This CDR3 contains 14 residues. Germline V gives CDR1 SGHVS, CDR2 FQNEAQ. The CDR3 loop reads CASSLLPGGYEQYF.